This TCR beta chain appears in the sequencing data of a study of blood T cell repertoires in COVID-19. About the research overall: The samples span acute and convalescent COVID-19 from the United States, Italy and Spain. PBMCs, B-cell-depleted T cells, or T cells were the source of the cDNA or gDNA that made up the material.

In the source study's methods: Researchers report that nucleated cell counts were estimated from reference gene primer amplification. Sequencing was performed with immunoSEQ multiplex PCR; in TCRdb, only in-frame clones are kept and a portion is missing. That table supplies the V and J calls and clone size; D and trimming were determined from the DNA. Seen here are fewer than 110,000 clones, 80% to 85% observed once, and the top ten hold over 4%. CDR3 length: 15 amino acids. V trimming: 6 bases; J trimming: 3 bases; junction bases outside the gene matches: 7. Per the germline V gene, CDR1 is WSHSY and CDR2 is SAAADI.

The sequencing sample was made of peripheral blood. The sequence was obtained from a human donor in a cohort sampled during active COVID-19. This chain uses TRBV10-2 with TRBJ2-1, with TRBD2 matching 8 bases. The CDR3 DNA reads TGCGCCAGCAGCATCGGACTAGCCGTCTACAATGAGCAGTTCTTC. As protein: CASSIGLAVYNEQFF.